This passage covers 32 T cell receptor beta chains from one sample sequenced in a study of vaccination and CD4 T cells after COVID-19 (dated by TCRdb to between 2021 and 2024). For these receptors, no antigen is known. What this sample's treatment or condition label stands for: roughly 10-day PBMC culture with coronavirus spike peptide pools or control peptides (ViraFEST assay). CD4+ T cells from unexposed donors were collected before the COVID-19 pandemic (2011-2018). Preparation of the library involved PCR. Sequencer: Illumina iSeq 100. DNA from cultured CD4+ T cells was subjected to TCR sequencing with the Oncomine TCR Beta short-read assay at the Johns Hopkins FTIC core. The QIAamp micro DNA kit was used to extract genomic DNA from the cultured CD4+ T cells. Using fastp at Q25 and MiXCR, TCRdb reprocessed the public reads and kept productive beta chains. Each entry merges the rows of one CDR3 protein and shows their most common DNA and genes. The sample includes 8,500 to 13,000 distinct CDR3 sequences, with about 27% observed a single time. The ten largest clonotypes hold 13% of the sample.

Sequencing was carried out using CD4+ T cells from blood, cultured in vitro. The origin of the receptors is a human donor in good health.

The chain uses TRBV28 and TRBJ1-2; possible D gene TRBD1, 5 bases. Per the germline V gene, CDR1 is MDHEN and CDR2 is SYDVKM. The CDR3 extends over 15 amino acids. The V and J ends lost 7 bases and 2 bases respectively, with 17 bases between them. CDR3 amino acids: CASNLRGVRNYGYTF. The DNA of the CDR3 is TGTGCCAGCAACCTTCGGGGGGTCCGGAACTATGGCTACACCTTC.

V usage is TRBV28 and J usage is TRBJ1-6, with D possibly TRBD1 on 6 matching bases. Trimming took off 2 bases at V and 10 bases at J, with 9 bases between the two ends. The CDR3 covers 13 residues. Looked up from germline, CDR1 is MDHEN and CDR2 is SYDVKM. CDR3 sequence reads: CASSLNRDSPLHF. For the CDR3, the DNA is TGTGCCAGCAGTTTAAACAGGGACTCACCCCTCCACTTT. Using reference TRBV28 and TRBJ1-6 for the parts outside the CDR3, the full variable domain is DVKVTQSSRYLVKRTGEKVFLECVQDMDHENMFWYRQDPGLGLRLIYFSYDVKMKEKGDIPEGYSVSREKKERFSLILESASTNQTSMYLCASSLNRDSPLHFGNGTRLTVT.

The V and J genes are TRBV20-1 and TRBJ2-1, with D unresolved. Trimming removed 0 bases from V and 0 bases from J, with 6 bases in between. This CDR3 has 14 amino acids. CDR1 DFQATT and CDR2 SNEGSKA come from the germline V gene (reference sequence). The CDR3 DNA follows: TGCAGTGCTAGAGATACAAGCTCCTACAATGAGCAGTTCTTC. It translates to CSARDTSSYNEQFF.

V usage is TRBV10-3 and J usage is TRBJ2-7; no clear D gene. The CDR3 sequence is 12 residues long. Per germline, CDR1 ENHRY and CDR2 SYGVKD. V lost 7 bases and J lost 0, with 7 bases in between. CDR3 amino acids: CAIMGHSYEQYF. In DNA, the CDR3 is TGTGCCATCATGGGCCACTCCTACGAGCAGTACTTC.

The J gene is TRBJ2-5, the V gene TRBV6-1, with 10 bases aligning to TRBD2. With 7 bases clipped from V and 4 bases from J, the junction kept 9 bases outside the gene matches. The germline gives CDR1 MNHNS, CDR2 SASEGT. The CDR3 has 15 residues. Here the CDR3 reads CASNLALAGRETQYF. The CDR3 DNA reads TGTGCCAGCAATCTGGCACTAGCGGGAAGAGAGACCCAGTACTTC.

This clonotype was counted a few times. The rearrangement uses TRBV20-1 and TRBJ2-4; 8 bases line up with TRBD2. V gave up 5 bases and J gave up 10 bases; unmatched junction bases: 16. CDR1 and CDR2 from the germline V gene are DFQATT and SNEGSKA (reference sequence). The CDR3 totals 15 residues. CDR3 in amino acids: CSAGGTVAPGGIQYF. The CDR3 DNA reads TGCAGTGCTGGAGGGACGGTGGCCCCGGGGGGGATTCAGTACTTC.

This chain links TRBV29-1 with TRBJ1-3, with D uncertain. CDR1 and CDR2 from the germline V gene are SQVTM and ANQGSEA. There are 11 residues in the CDR3. The V gene lost 7 bases and the J gene lost 4 bases, with 8 bases spanning the gap. CDR3 nucleotides: TGCAGCGGGGTGAGGGGAAACACCATATATTTT. Translating it yields CSGVRGNTIYF.

This clonotype was seen only once. The V call is TRBV5-4, the J call TRBJ2-7; 8 positions match TRBD2. V shed 1 base, J shed 6 bases, and the junction held 9 bases outside the gene matches. The CDR3 has 15 residues. Germline V gene lookup returns CDR1 SGHNT and CDR2 YYREEE (reference sequence). This CDR3 is CASSLYYGREFEQYF. CDR3 DNA sequence: TGTGCCAGCAGCTTGTATTACGGGAGGGAGTTCGAGCAGTACTTC. The complete variable domain, with remaining parts taken from reference TRBV5-4 and TRBJ2-7, reads ETGVTQSPTHLIKTRGQQVTLRCSSQSGHNTVSWYQQALGQGPQFIFQYYREEENGRGNFPPRFSGLQFPNYSSELNVNALELDDSALYLCASSLYYGREFEQYFGPGTRLTVT.

The chain carries TRBV12-5 and TRBJ2-5; 7 bases are a match to TRBD1. Germline trimming cut 6 bases from V and 4 bases from J; bases unmatched to any gene: 8. Per the germline V gene, CDR1 is LGHNT and CDR2 is FRNRAP. The CDR3 is made up of 14 amino acids. The CDR3 sequence is CASGQGVLVETQYF. For the CDR3, the DNA is TGTGCTAGTGGCCAGGGGGTACTGGTAGAGACCCAGTACTTC.

This clonotype showed up just a few times. The chain is built from TRBV5-1 and TRBJ2-1, with TRBD1 matching over 7 bases. CDR3 length: 15 amino acids. Per germline, CDR1 SGHRS and CDR2 YFSETQ. V lost 4 bases to trimming and J lost 1 base; unmatched junction nucleotides: 5. CDR3 coding DNA: TGCGCCAGCAGCGTCAGGGACAGTTCCTACAATGAGCAGTTCTTC. Its protein is CASSVRDSSYNEQFF.

V usage is TRBV20-1 and J usage is TRBJ2-1, with 7 bases aligning to TRBD2. Trimming at V came to 5 bases and at J to 12 bases, leaving 13 bases not matched to a gene. This CDR3 is built from 13 residues. Germline V gene data show CDR1 as DFQATT and CDR2 as SNEGSKA (reference sequence). The CDR3 protein is CSARTLAVTGQFF. As DNA, the CDR3 is TGCAGTGCTCGAACCCTAGCGGTTACAGGGCAGTTCTTC.

The chain recombines TRBV4-3 with TRBJ2-5; TRBD1 matches 7 bases. J gave up 3 bases and V 1 base, and 11 bases lay outside the gene matches. Germline V gene data show CDR1 as LGHNA and CDR2 as YSLEER. The CDR3 runs 17 residues. The CDR3 sequence: CASSQVWTGSAKETQYF. In DNA, the CDR3 is TGCGCCAGCAGCCAAGTGTGGACAGGTTCGGCGAAAGAGACCCAGTACTTC.

The rearrangement joins TRBV7-6 to TRBJ2-7; 9 positions match TRBD2. This CDR3 has 18 amino acids. Germline assignment: CDR1 SGHVS and CDR2 FNYEAQ. V shed 1 base, J shed 2 bases, and the junction held 12 bases outside the gene matches. CDR3 sequence reads: CASSLGVGSGSATYEQYF. The DNA for the CDR3 is TGTGCCAGCAGCTTAGGAGTTGGTAGCGGGAGCGCTACCTACGAGCAGTACTTC. Drawing the rest from reference TRBV7-6 and TRBJ2-7, the complete variable domain is GAGVSQSPRYKVTKRGQDVALRCDPISGHVSLYWYRQALGQGPEFLTYFNYEAQQDKSGLPNDRFSAERPEGSISTLTIQRTEQRDSAMYRCASSLGVGSGSATYEQYFGPGTRLTVT.

This clonotype has a handful of counts. The V and J genes are TRBV15 and TRBJ2-5, with D uncertain. Trimming took 0 bases from V and 5 from J, leaving 10 bases between them. This CDR3 is built from 14 residues. Germline CDR1 is LNHNV and CDR2 is YYDKDF (reference sequence). The CDR3 loop reads CATSRDRASETQYF. The CDR3 bases are TGTGCCACCAGCAGAGATCGGGCGAGTGAGACCCAGTACTTC.

Here the CDR3 reads CASRTGHGTSHGELFF. In DNA, the CDR3 is TGTGCCAGCAGGACAGGGCACGGGACTAGCCACGGGGAGCTGTTTTTT. The gene calls are TRBV6-1 and TRBJ2-2, with 9 bases aligning to TRBD2. CDR3 length: 16 amino acids. The germline V gene has CDR1 MNHNS and CDR2 SASEGT. Germline trimming cut 6 bases from V and 7 bases from J; bases unmatched to any gene: 12.

The rearrangement links TRBV29-1 to TRBJ2-2, with a weak D call TRBD2 (5 bases). The CDR3 runs 15 residues. Germline lookup yields CDR1 SQVTM and CDR2 ANQGSEA. V gave up 4 bases and J gave up 0 bases, with 12 bases separating them. The DNA of the CDR3 is TGCAGCGTTGGCCCTAGCACTTCGAACACCGGGGAGCTGTTTTTT. Amino acid sequence: CSVGPSTSNTGELFF.

The chain has TRBV7-9 and TRBJ1-4; a weak D match, TRBD1 (6 bases). Per germline, CDR1 SEHNR and CDR2 FQNEAQ (reference sequence). The CDR3 spans 15 residues. V was pared by 2 bases and J by 8 bases, with 15 bases between. CDR3 sequence: CASSLQQGRSEKLFF. CDR3 nucleotide sequence: TGTGCCAGCAGCTTACAACAGGGCCGAAGCGAAAAACTGTTTTTT.

This chain joins TRBV7-3 and TRBJ2-3; 11 positions match TRBD2. V trimming: 8 bases; J trimming: 7 bases; junction bases outside the gene matches: 14. Germline V gives CDR1 SGHTA, CDR2 FQGTGA. CDR3 size: 16 residues. CDR3 in DNA: TGTGCCAGCGGGGGAGGACTAGCGGGTCCTAAGAATACGCAGTATTTT. Protein sequence: CASGGGLAGPKNTQYF.

This clonotype was detected a few times. The chain is built from TRBV27 and TRBJ2-5; a possible D gene is TRBD2 (5 bases). Germline assignment: CDR1 MNHEY and CDR2 SMNVEV (reference sequence). This CDR3 comprises 13 residues. V was trimmed by 8 bases and J by 5 bases, leaving 15 bases between them. The CDR3 DNA sequence: TGTGCCAGCCGCCGGGAAAATCAGGAGACCCAGTACTTC. Protein: CASRRENQETQYF.

The chain joins TRBV20-1 to TRBJ2-7, with D tentatively TRBD2 (6 bases). V gave up 0 bases and J gave up 1 base, with 19 bases separating them. This CDR3 region has 17 residues. The germline V gene encodes CDR1 DFQATT and CDR2 SNEGSKA (reference sequence). The DNA of the CDR3 is TGCAGTGCTAGAGATTACCCAAACGGACTACAATCCTACGAGCAGTACTTC. It translates to CSARDYPNGLQSYEQYF.

The chain recombines TRBV28 with TRBJ1-1; TRBD1 might be the D (6 bases). V lost 5 bases to trimming and J lost 4 bases, with 14 bases between them. This CDR3 region has 14 residues. CDR1 and CDR2 (germline): MDHEN, SYDVKM. The CDR3 reads CASSDRTGSTEAFF. The CDR3 DNA reads TGTGCCAGCAGTGACCGAACAGGGTCCACTGAAGCTTTCTTT. Full variable domain (outside the CDR3, taken from reference TRBV28 and TRBJ1-1): DVKVTQSSRYLVKRTGEKVFLECVQDMDHENMFWYRQDPGLGLRLIYFSYDVKMKEKGDIPEGYSVSREKKERFSLILESASTNQTSMYLCASSDRTGSTEAFFGQGTRLTVV.

This clonotype was found a few times. This sequence joins TRBV29-1 and TRBJ1-1; tentatively, D is TRBD1 (5 bases). The V gene lost 7 bases and the J gene lost 8 bases, with 11 bases spanning the gap. Germline V lookup: CDR1 SQVTM, CDR2 ANQGSEA. The CDR3 sequence is 10 residues long. In DNA form, the CDR3 reads TGCAGCGGTGCGGGGGGGGAAGCTTTCTTT. Translating gives CSGAGGEAFF. Together with reference TRBV29-1 and TRBJ1-1, the CDR3 gives the full variable domain: SAVISQKPSRDICQRGTSLTIQCQVDSQVTMMFWYRQQPGQSLTLIATANQGSEATYESGFVIDKFPISRPNLTFSTLTVSNMSPEDSSIYLCSGAGGEAFFGQGTRLTVV.

The CDR3 coding sequence is TGTGCCAGCGGAGGATCGGGCGGCGGGAACACTGAAGCTTTCTTT. It encodes CASGGSGGGNTEAFF. J is TRBJ1-1 and V is TRBV6-1; D not resolved. CDR1 and CDR2 (germline): MNHNS, SASEGT. The V end was cut by 8 bases, the J end by 1 base, with 17 bases between. The CDR3 has 15 amino acids.

This chain joins TRBV6-5 and TRBJ2-3; no reliable D call. Trimming took off 0 bases at V and 6 bases at J, with 10 bases between the two ends. Germline CDR1 reads MNHEY; CDR2 reads SVGAGI. The CDR3 runs to 14 residues. The chain's CDR3 is CASSYSFNTDTQYF. The CDR3 bases are TGTGCCAGCAGTTACTCGTTTAACACGGATACGCAGTATTTT.

The chain combines TRBV7-2 with TRBJ1-1; unclear D gene. V dropped 2 bases and J dropped 2 bases, with 6 bases sitting between them. The CDR3 contains 13 residues. The V gene's germline CDR1 is SGHTA and CDR2 FQGNSA. The CDR3 reads CASSLTSNTEAFF. The CDR3 nucleotides are TGTGCCAGCAGCTTAACAAGTAACACTGAAGCTTTCTTT.

By share of the sample, this clonotype is medium-sized. The chain recombines TRBV6-2 or TRBV6-3 with TRBJ1-6; 10 bases agree with TRBD1. The ends lost 6 bases at V and 8 bases at J; junction bases unmatched: 4. The CDR3 covers 14 residues. Germline lookup yields CDR1 MNHEY and CDR2 SVGEGT. CDR3 residues: CASRLTGGDSPLHF. CDR3 sequence (DNA): TGTGCCAGCAGACTGACAGGGGGCGATTCACCCCTCCACTTT.

This rearrangement joins TRBV20-1 to TRBJ2-3; D may be TRBD1 (5 bases). V lost 4 bases and J 4 bases, leaving 9 bases between the germline ends. The CDR3 length is 12 residues. The germline CDR1 and CDR2 sequences are DFQATT and SNEGSKA (reference sequence). CDR3 nucleotides: TGCAGTGCTACCAGGGTAGCAGATACGCAGTATTTT. Protein sequence: CSATRVADTQYF.

The chain employs TRBV6-1 and TRBJ2-5; 7 bases are shared with TRBD1. The J segment lost 4 bases and the V segment lost 5 bases, leaving 10 bases of the junction unmatched. There are 15 residues in the CDR3. Germline assignment: CDR1 MNHNS and CDR2 SASEGT. The chain's CDR3 is CASSPTQGVGETQYF. Here the CDR3 DNA reads TGTGCCAGCAGTCCCACGCAGGGGGTCGGAGAGACCCAGTACTTC.

The rearrangement uses TRBV6-1 and TRBJ2-7; 8 bases fit TRBD1. The trim removed 5 bases at V and 3 bases at J, leaving 9 bases unmatched. The CDR3 loop spans 15 amino acids. CDR1 and CDR2 from the germline V gene are MNHNS and SASEGT. Written as DNA, the CDR3 is TGTGCCAGCAGTAGACGACAGGGGAAAAGCTACGAGCAGTACTTC. It translates to CASSRRQGKSYEQYF.

This clonotype was counted between two and nine times. V gene TRBV20-1 combines with J gene TRBJ1-1; D is possibly TRBD1 (5 bases). This CDR3 has 13 amino acids. The germline gives CDR1 DFQATT, CDR2 SNEGSKA (reference sequence). V lost 3 bases, J lost 3 bases, and 11 bases lay in between. The CDR3 bases are TGCAGTGCTAGTACGGGGGGGGACACTGAAGCTTTCTTT. Residues: CSASTGGDTEAFF.

The sample holds a few counts of this clonotype. This chain uses TRBV20-1 with TRBJ2-3; D might be TRBD2 (5 bases). Germline lookup yields CDR1 DFQATT and CDR2 SNEGSKA (reference sequence). CDR3 size: 14 residues. V shed 3 bases and J shed 0 bases, with 10 bases lying between them. The CDR3 loop is CSASGLGSTDTQYF. DNA of the CDR3: TGCAGTGCTAGCGGACTGGGGAGCACAGATACGCAGTATTTT.

V is TRBV28 and J is TRBJ2-7; D might be TRBD2 (6 bases). Looked up from germline, CDR1 is MDHEN and CDR2 is SYDVKM. V was cut by 4 bases and J by 0 bases, with 22 bases left in between. This CDR3 has 18 residues. The CDR3 DNA reads TGTGCCAGCAGTTCCCCAGATAACGGAGGGCCGAGCTCCTACGAGCAGTACTTC. This gives the protein CASSSPDNGGPSSYEQYF.